Included here is one T cell receptor (beta chain) sequence, with context. The target antigen is unknown. Other DNA sequences from this sample encode an identical CDR3 as well. This sample is part of a study of shared clonotypes between healthy human individuals. At the level of the study: Aged between 18 and 49, the donors were two women and three men. Overall study findings and caveats: Generation probability values for non-shared clonotypes were lower than those for clonotypes shared by all four donors.

Sequencing was performed with immunoSEQ multiplex PCR; in TCRdb, only in-frame clones are kept and a portion is missing. The sample yields roughly 2,500,000 clones, approximately 93% seen once. Sequencing was carried out using naive CD4+ T cells from PBMCs. The subset here: CD45RA+ positively selected. The clonotype was recovered from a man between 18 and 35 years old in good health. Some clones in this sample may be carry-over from other donors' samples.

CDR3 residues: CAWSVGQGATDTQYF. The DNA of the CDR3 is TGTGCCTGGAGTGTTGGGCAGGGGGCAACAGATACGCAGTATTTT. The J gene is TRBJ2-3, the V gene TRBV30, with 8 bases fitting TRBD1. The V segment lost 0 bases and the J segment 3 bases; nucleotides outside the gene matches: 5. The CDR3 contains 15 residues. The germline V gene encodes CDR1 GTSNPN and CDR2 SVGIG (reference sequence).